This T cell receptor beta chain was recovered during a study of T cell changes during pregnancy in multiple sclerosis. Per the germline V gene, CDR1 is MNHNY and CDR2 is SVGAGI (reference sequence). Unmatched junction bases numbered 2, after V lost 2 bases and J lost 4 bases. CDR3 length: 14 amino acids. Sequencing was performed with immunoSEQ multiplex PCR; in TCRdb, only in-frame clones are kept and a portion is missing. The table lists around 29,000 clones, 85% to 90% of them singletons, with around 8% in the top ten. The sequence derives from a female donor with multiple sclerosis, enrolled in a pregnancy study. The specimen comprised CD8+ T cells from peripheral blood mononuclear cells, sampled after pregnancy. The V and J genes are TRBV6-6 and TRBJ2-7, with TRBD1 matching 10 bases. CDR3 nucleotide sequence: TGTGCCAGCAGTTACGCGGGACAGGGGTACGAGCAGTACTTC. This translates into CASSYAGQGYEQYF.